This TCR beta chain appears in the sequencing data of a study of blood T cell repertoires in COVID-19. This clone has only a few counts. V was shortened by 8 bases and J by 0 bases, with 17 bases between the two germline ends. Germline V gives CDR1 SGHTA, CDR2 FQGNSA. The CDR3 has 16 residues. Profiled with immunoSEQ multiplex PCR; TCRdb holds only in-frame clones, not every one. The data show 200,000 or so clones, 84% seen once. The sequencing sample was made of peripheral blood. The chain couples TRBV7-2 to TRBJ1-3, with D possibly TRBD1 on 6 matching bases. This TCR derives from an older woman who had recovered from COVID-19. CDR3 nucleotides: TGTGCCAGCGTCCCGCCAGGGACATACTCTGGAAACACCATATATTTT. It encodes CASVPPGTYSGNTIYF.